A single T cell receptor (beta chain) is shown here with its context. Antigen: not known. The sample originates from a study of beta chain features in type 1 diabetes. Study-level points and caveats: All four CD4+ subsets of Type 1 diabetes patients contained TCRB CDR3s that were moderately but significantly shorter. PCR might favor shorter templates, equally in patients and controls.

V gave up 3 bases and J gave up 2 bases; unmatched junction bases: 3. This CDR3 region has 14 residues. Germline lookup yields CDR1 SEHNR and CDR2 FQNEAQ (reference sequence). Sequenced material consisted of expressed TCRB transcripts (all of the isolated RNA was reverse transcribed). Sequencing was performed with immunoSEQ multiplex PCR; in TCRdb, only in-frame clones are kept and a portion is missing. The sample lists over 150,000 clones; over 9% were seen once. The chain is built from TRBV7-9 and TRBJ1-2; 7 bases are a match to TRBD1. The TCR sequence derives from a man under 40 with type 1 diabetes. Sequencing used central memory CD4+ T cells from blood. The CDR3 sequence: CASSFLGQNYGYTF. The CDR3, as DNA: TGTGCCAGCAGCTTTTTGGGACAGAACTATGGCTACACCTTC.